This record looks at one T cell receptor beta chain sequence and its context. The antigen is not known. Investigators performed immunoSEQ version v3.0 at survey level. Clones were read by immunoSEQ multiplex PCR, and TCRdb kept only the in-frame ones, dropping some. The sample consists of about 21,000 clones, around four fifths of them appearing once. The sample is drawn from a study of long-term antiretroviral therapy in people with HIV. Broader study findings: Data on ART adherence, viral resistance or therapy changes were unavailable. Narrower CDR3 length ranges marked HIV repertoires relative to controls.

The receptor's source is a man between 18 and 29 years old with HIV. The sequencing here drew on unsorted PBMCs, taken around 4 years after starting antiretroviral therapy.

The CDR3 here is CAITPGQGFTEAFF. In DNA, the CDR3 is TGTGCCATCACCCCCGGACAGGGGTTCACTGAAGCTTTCTTT. This chain uses TRBV10-3 with TRBJ1-1; 9 bases agree with TRBD1. The CDR3 has 14 residues. The V and J ends lost 7 bases and 4 bases, in that order; junction bases with no gene match: 7. CDR1 and CDR2 from the germline V gene are ENHRY and SYGVKD.